Below are 27 T cell receptor beta chains sequenced from a single sample in a study of blood T cells in healthy people across ages. The authors ran a second PCR of roughly 6 to 12 cycles using a sample-barcoded 5' primer and a J-beta primer mix. MiXCR, run by TCRdb on the 5' RACE reads, gives a single entry per CDR3 protein. Altogether just over 1 million distinct CDR3 sequences are present, 40% to 55% being singletons, with the ten largest covering 15% to 20%. The sequenced material came from blood. Receptors originate from a woman in her sixties in good health.

The chain has TRBV7-8 and TRBJ1-2; D may be TRBD1 (5 bases). The CDR3 spans 13 residues. The germline CDR1 and CDR2 sequences are SGHVS and FQNEAQ. Trimming took 5 bases from V and 6 from J, leaving 13 bases between them. In DNA, the CDR3 is TGTGCCAGCAGCCAAATGACAGCCGATGGCTACACCTTC. Residues: CASSQMTADGYTF.

The CDR3 DNA reads TGTGCCAGCAGTACACAGGGGGCTGAGGAGACCCAGTACTTC. Translating it yields CASSTQGAEETQYF. V usage is TRBV9 and J usage is TRBJ2-5; 9 bases are a match to TRBD1. CDR1 is SGDLS, CDR2 YYNGEE, per germline. There are 14 residues in the CDR3. The J segment lost 5 bases and the V segment lost 5 bases, leaving 7 bases of the junction unmatched. The complete variable domain, with remaining parts taken from reference TRBV9 and TRBJ2-5, reads DSGVTQTPKHLITATGQRVTLRCSPRSGDLSVYWYQQSLDQGLQFLIQYYNGEERAKGNILERFSAQQFPDLHSELNLSSLELGDSALYFCASSTQGAEETQYFGPGTRLLVL.

This chain uses TRBV3-1 with TRBJ1-2; D unclear. Germline V gives CDR1 LGHDT, CDR2 YNNKEL (reference sequence). The CDR3 spans 12 residues. The V and J ends lost 2 bases and 7 bases respectively, with 8 bases between them. The CDR3 nucleotides are TGTGCCAGCAGCCAACTCACCGGTGGCTACACCTTC. This translates into CASSQLTGGYTF.

This chain uses TRBV27 with TRBJ2-3, with D unresolved. With 2 bases removed from V and 0 bases from J, the gap between germline ends came to 12 bases. The CDR3 is 16 amino acids. Germline V gives CDR1 MNHEY, CDR2 SMNVEV (reference sequence). The CDR3 reads CASSLARFTSTDTQYF. The CDR3 coding sequence is TGTGCCAGCAGTTTAGCCAGGTTTACTAGCACAGATACGCAGTATTTT.

V is TRBV12-3 or TRBV12-4 and J is TRBJ1-4, with D hard to call. The germline V and J ends were trimmed by 3 bases and 8 bases, with 16 bases remaining between them. CDR3 size: 15 residues. The CDR3 coding sequence is TGTGCCAGCAGTTTTGTGCCCCTTACGGACGAAAAACTGTTTTTT. Its translation is CASSFVPLTDEKLFF.

The chain links TRBV6-1 to TRBJ2-7; 8 bases map to TRBD1. The CDR3 length is 15 residues. Per germline, CDR1 MNHNS and CDR2 SASEGT. The ends lost 3 bases at V and 0 bases at J; junction bases unmatched: 4. The DNA for the CDR3 is TGTGCCAGCAGTGAGGGACAGGTTTTCTCCTACGAGCAGTACTTC. Translation: CASSEGQVFSYEQYF.

The chain joins TRBV7-9 to TRBJ2-5; 14 bases are a match to TRBD2. Trimming cost V 5 bases and J 5 bases; bases outside gene matches: 10. Germline assignment: CDR1 SEHNR and CDR2 FQNEAQ (reference sequence). The CDR3 covers 17 residues. DNA of the CDR3: TGTGCCAGCAGCCCAGGGACTAGCGGGAGTACTTCTGAGACCCAGTACTTC. Amino acids: CASSPGTSGSTSETQYF.

With regard to this clonotype: This may arise from a read error, as a much more abundant clone is one base away. V is TRBV6-2 or TRBV6-3 and J is TRBJ1-5; possibly TRBD1 for D (6 bases). From germline, CDR1 is MNHEY and CDR2 SVGEGT. The V end lost 4 bases, the J end lost 4 bases, and 14 bases lay between the germline ends. CDR3 length equals 15 residues. CDR3 amino acids: CASSWGGAWNQPQHF. The DNA for the CDR3 is TGTGCCAGCAGTTGGGGGGGCGCTTGGAATCAGCCCCAGCATTTT.

The chain carries TRBV10-1 and TRBJ2-3, with TRBD2 matching over 7 bases. Germline values: CDR1 WNHNN, CDR2 SYGVQD (reference sequence). The CDR3 has 15 amino acids. After removal of 5 bases from V and 1 base from J, the junction contained 6 bases not matched to a gene. The CDR3 is CASSIRDYRTDTQYF. In DNA form, the CDR3 reads TGCGCCAGCAGTATCCGGGACTACCGCACAGATACGCAGTATTTT.

The V gene is TRBV20-1, the J gene TRBJ2-5; 12 bases are shared with TRBD2. J gave up 9 bases and V 6 bases, and 8 bases lay outside the gene matches. The CDR3 is made up of 13 amino acids. CDR1 and CDR2 (germline): DFQATT, SNEGSKA (reference sequence). CDR3: CSANRLAGVSQYF. In DNA, the CDR3 is TGCAGTGCCAACCGACTAGCGGGAGTTTCCCAGTACTTC.

A few counts support this clonotype. V gene TRBV18 combines with J gene TRBJ2-4; the D gene could be TRBD1 or TRBD2 (5 bases each). Germline V gene lookup returns CDR1 KGHSH and CDR2 LQKENI. This CDR3 contains 14 residues. Trimming took 3 bases from V and 2 from J, leaving 8 bases between them. The CDR3 DNA reads as TGTGCCAGCTCACCGGGGGAGACCAAAAACATTCAGTACTTC. Protein product: CASSPGETKNIQYF.

V and J are TRBV29-1 and TRBJ2-4, with 10 bases that match TRBD2. Germline values: CDR1 SQVTM, CDR2 ANQGSEA. There are 16 residues in the CDR3. With V trimmed by 7 bases and J by 13 bases, 22 bases remained unmatched. The DNA of the CDR3 is TGCAGCGCTCAAGGCCTAGCGGGAGCTTCCTACAATGAGCAGTACTTC. Its protein is CSAQGLAGASYNEQYF.

The rearrangement joins TRBV7-9 to TRBJ2-5; TRBD2 aligns across 7 bases. The J call may not be correct, given that the DNA end is closer to TRBJ2-7. CDR3 length: 15 amino acids. CDR1 and CDR2 from the germline V gene are SEHNR and FQNEAQ (reference sequence). The CDR3 DNA is TGTGCCAGCAGCATAGAGGGCGGGAGACTTAACGAGCAGTACTTC. It is translated as CASSIEGGRLNEQYF.

The chain carries TRBV5-5 and TRBJ2-4; D is possibly TRBD2 (5 bases). The assigned J gene may be wrong: the sequence end matches TRBJ2-7 better. The V gene's germline CDR1 is SGHKS and CDR2 YYEKEE (reference sequence). CDR3 length equals 15 residues. CDR3: CASSQSEGAAYEQYF. The CDR3 nucleotides are TGTGCCAGCAGCCAGAGTGAGGGCGCGGCTTACGAGCAGTACTTC.

The chain uses TRBV12-3 or TRBV12-4 and TRBJ2-7, with 7 bases that match TRBD1. CDR3 length equals 14 residues. Trimming at V came to 6 bases and at J to 2 bases, leaving 7 bases not matched to a gene. The CDR3 DNA reads TGTGCCAGCAGCCGGGACAGACGAACCTACGAGCAGTACTTC. This translates into CASSRDRRTYEQYF.

This clonotype was seen ten or more times. The V gene is TRBV5-5, the J gene TRBJ2-7; the match to TRBD2 covers 11 bases. The V and J ends lost 0 bases and 6 bases, in that order; junction bases with no gene match: 5. Germline V gene lookup returns CDR1 SGHKS and CDR2 YYEKEE (reference sequence). The CDR3 runs to 15 residues. CDR3 DNA: TGTGCCAGCAGCTTGGAGGTAGCGGGAGGGGGCGAGCAGTACTTC. It codes for CASSLEVAGGGEQYF.

In this sample, this clonotype turned up a few times. The V and J genes are TRBV12-3 or TRBV12-4 and TRBJ2-5, with a tentative D call TRBD1 (5 bases). The CDR3 extends over 15 amino acids. V was shortened by 1 base and J by 5 bases, with 14 bases between the two germline ends. CDR3 residues: CASSLVSQGMETQYF. DNA of the CDR3: TGTGCCAGCAGTTTAGTTTCGCAGGGTATGGAGACCCAGTACTTC.

The V gene is TRBV5-1, the J gene TRBJ2-7, with D tentatively TRBD2 (5 bases). Germline lookup yields CDR1 SGHRS and CDR2 YFSETQ. The CDR3 is made up of 12 amino acids. The ends were cut back, 5 bases at V and 3 bases at J, with 9 bases in the middle. The DNA of the CDR3 is TGCGCCAGCAGGATGGACTTCTACGAGCAGTACTTC. This encodes CASRMDFYEQYF.

The gene calls are TRBV2 and TRBJ2-1; tentatively, D is TRBD1 (6 bases). Germline values: CDR1 SNHLY, CDR2 FYNNEI. Trimming stripped 4 bases from V and 6 bases from J, with 13 bases between. This CDR3 region has 14 residues. In DNA form, the CDR3 reads TGTGCCAGCAGTGCTAAACTAGGGGGCAATGAGCAGTTCTTC. Translated, it gives CASSAKLGGNEQFF.

The table lists this clonotype with many counts. J is TRBJ2-7 and V is TRBV2; tentatively, D is TRBD1 (6 bases). V was pared by 8 bases and J by 4 bases, with 15 bases between. The CDR3 consists of 13 residues. Germline CDR1 reads SNHLY; CDR2 reads FYNNEI. CDR3 coding DNA: TGTGCCAGCTCTCACGAAAGGGGGTACGAGCAGTACTTC. It yields the protein CASSHERGYEQYF.

This clonotype has ten or more counts. This chain connects TRBV12-3 or TRBV12-4 to TRBJ2-3; D is uncertain. The CDR3 is made up of 15 amino acids. V lost 3 bases to trimming and J lost 1 base, with 11 bases between them. The CDR3 is CASSLGTGRTDTQYF. The CDR3 nucleotides are TGTGCCAGCAGTTTGGGCACTGGACGCACAGATACGCAGTATTTT.

V usage is TRBV30 and J usage is TRBJ2-5; D gene ambiguous. The V end lost 2 bases, the J end lost 5 bases, and 12 bases lay between the germline ends. The CDR3 sequence is 13 residues long. CDR1 is GTSNPN, CDR2 SVGIG, per germline (reference sequence). CDR3 loop: CAWSRAPAETQYF. The CDR3 DNA reads TGTGCCTGGAGTCGGGCCCCAGCGGAGACCCAGTACTTC.

This clonotype has just a few counts. The chain is built from TRBV12-3 or TRBV12-4 and TRBJ2-7; D not resolved. The V gene lost 5 bases and the J gene lost 7 bases, with 6 bases spanning the gap. This CDR3 contains 10 residues. CDR3 amino acids: CASSRDEQYF. In DNA form, the CDR3 reads TGTGCCAGCAGTCGCGATGAGCAGTACTTC.

The gene calls are TRBV11-2 and TRBJ2-1; 9 bases align to TRBD2. Per the germline V gene, CDR1 is SGHAT and CDR2 is FQNNGV. J lost 4 bases, V lost 4 bases, and 5 bases had no gene match. CDR3 length: 15 amino acids. CDR3 sequence: CASSYSGSRYNEQFF. The CDR3 region has the DNA TGTGCCAGCAGCTATAGCGGGAGTCGGTACAATGAGCAGTTCTTC.

This chain joins TRBV5-4 and TRBJ2-5; tentative D call: TRBD2 (5 bases). The V gene lost 5 bases and the J gene lost 4 bases, with 12 bases spanning the gap. The CDR3 spans 13 residues. Germline CDR1 SGHNT, CDR2 YYREEE (reference sequence). The CDR3 here is CASSTGIGETQYF. The CDR3 DNA sequence: TGTGCCAGCAGTACGGGGATCGGAGAGACCCAGTACTTC.

In regard to this clonotype: A read error is possible here, since a much larger clone lies one base away. The chain links TRBV29-1 to TRBJ2-7; D is possibly TRBD2 (6 bases). Trimming cost V 3 bases and J 7 bases, with 13 bases left between them. The CDR3 loop spans 12 amino acids. From germline, CDR1 is SQVTM and CDR2 ANQGSEA. In DNA, the CDR3 is TGCAGCGTTGAGGGCGGGAACAATGAGCAGTACTTC. This encodes CSVEGGNNEQYF.

The rearrangement joins TRBV9 to TRBJ1-4; D remains ambiguous. Germline V gene sequence: CDR1 SGDLS, CDR2 YYNGEE. V shed 0 bases and J shed 7 bases, with 10 bases lying between them. The CDR3 is 14 residues long. The CDR3 coding sequence is TGTGCCAGCAGCGTAGACTCGACGGGTGAAAAACTGTTTTTT. Encoded protein: CASSVDSTGEKLFF.